The rows below give T cell receptor beta chains drawn from one sample of a study of regulatory T cells in long-lasting Graves disease. Each CDR3 protein is one row after TCRdb ran MiXCR on the multiplex PCR reads. In the table there are 510,000 or so distinct CDR3 sequences, more than 10% of which are singletons. These data also formed part of another study, on T cells in Graves' hyperthyroidism and ophthalmopathy.

The sample here was peripheral blood mononuclear cells (PBMCs), taken at new diagnosis, from a patient treated with antithyroid drugs. The receptors were gathered from a woman aged 25 to 39 with Graves disease. Each CDR3 is given with its conserved first and last residue. The D gene is left open where the match is weak. Size is omitted from some rows. Given values are once, few, many or a class for expanded clones.

TRBV7-9	TRBD1	NA	TRBJ2-5	TGTGCCAGCAGCCCAGGACAGGGGAGGCGAGAGACCCAGTACTTC	CASSPGQGRRETQYF
TRBV5-1	TRBD2	many	TRBJ2-1	TGCGCCAGCAGCCTAAAGACTAGCGGGAGTGTGAATGAGCAGTTCTTC	CASSLKTSGSVNEQFF
TRBV11-1	TRBD1	NA	TRBJ2-3	TGTGCCAGCAGCCGAGACAGGGGAGTTGCTCCAGATACGCAGTATTTT	CASSRDRGVAPDTQYF
TRBV6-1	NA	many	TRBJ1-2	TGTGCCAGCACGGACCTACCCTACTATGGCTACACCTTC	CASTDLPYYGYTF
TRBV28	TRBD1	many	TRBJ2-2	TGTGCCAGCAGCCTGGACAGGGGGAACACCGGGGAGCTGTTTTTT	CASSLDRGNTGELFF
TRBV9	NA	many	TRBJ2-1	TGTGCCAGCAGTGTGGGGTATGAGCAGTTCTTC	CASSVGYEQFF
TRBV20-1	NA	many	TRBJ2-7	TGCAGTGCCCGGAGACCAGGGGAATTCAACGAGCAGTACTTC	CSARRPGEFNEQYF
TRBV27	NA	many	TRBJ2-7	TGTGCCAGCAGGGAGGGTCCTACCTACGAGCAGTACTTC	CASREGPTYEQYF
TRBV20-1	NA	NA	TRBJ1-4	TGCAGTGCTAGTCTAAGGGGGGATGAAAAACTGTTTTTT	CSASLRGDEKLFF
TRBV25-1	TRBD2	once	TRBJ2-1	TGTGCCAGCAGTGCGATTAGCGGGAGGGCCGGGGGTGAGCAGTTCTTC	CASSAISGRAGGEQFF
TRBV28	NA	few	TRBJ1-2	TGTGCCAGCGCTGGAGGACGGCGAGGGAACTATGGCTACACCTTC	CASAGGRRGNYGYTF
TRBV12-3/TRBV12-4	TRBD2	many	TRBJ2-7	TGTGCCAGTCAACTGCGGGGGGCGAGGGACGAGCAGTACTTC	CASQLRGARDEQYF
TRBV5-1	NA	NA	TRBJ1-1	TGCGCCAGCAGCTTGCTGTGGACTTGGGTCAACACTGAAGCTTTCTTT	CASSLLWTWVNTEAFF
TRBV27	TRBD2	many	TRBJ2-7	TGTGCCAGCAGGCTAGCGGGAGGGCCCTTCGAGCAGTACTTC	CASRLAGGPFEQYF
TRBV5-1	NA	NA	TRBJ1-3	TGCGCCAGCAGCTTAGGGGCCTACTCTGGAAACACCATATATTTT	CASSLGAYSGNTIYF
TRBV7-9	NA	NA	TRBJ2-3	TGTGCCAGCAGCGTCACCTCGGCCAGGGGCACAGATACGCAGTATTTT	CASSVTSARGTDTQYF
TRBV29-1	NA	many	TRBJ2-3	TGCAGCGTTGAACCGGGACAAGGACTAACAGATACGCAGTATTTT	CSVEPGQGLTDTQYF
TRBV19	NA	NA	TRBJ2-1	TGTGCCAGTAGTACTTATACACAGGGTGGGACCCGAAATGAGCAGTTCTTC	CASSTYTQGGTRNEQFF
TRBV5-6	NA	many	TRBJ1-2	TGTGCCAGCAGCTCCTGGGGCCACTACGGGGAGGGCTACACCTTC	CASSSWGHYGEGYTF
TRBV4-1	NA	few	TRBJ2-1	TGCGCCAGCAGCCAAGAATCGTACTACTACAATGAGCAGTTCTTC	CASSQESYYYNEQFF
TRBV4-3	TRBD2	few	TRBJ2-1	TGCGCCAGCAGCCAAGATTCGGGTAGCGGGATAGGCGATGAGCAGTTCTTC	CASSQDSGSGIGDEQFF
TRBV5-8	NA	NA	TRBJ1-5	TGTGCCAGCAAAAGCCCGTGGCTTCCAAATCAGCCCCAGCATTTT	CASKSPWLPNQPQHF
TRBV18	NA	many	TRBJ1-4	TGTGCCAGCTCACCACTCGAGGTTGATAATGAAAAACTGTTTTTT	CASSPLEVDNEKLFF
TRBV3-1	NA	few	TRBJ2-6	TGTGCCAGCAGCCGGGCAGGGGCCGTTGCTGGGGCCAACGTCCTGACTTTC	CASSRAGAVAGANVLTF
TRBV27	NA	many	TRBJ1-6	TGTGCCAGCAGTCTACGATATCGTGATTCACCCCTCCACTTT	CASSLRYRDSPLHF
TRBV20-1	TRBD2	many	TRBJ2-5	TGCAGTGCTAGAGTTGCTAGCGGGGGGGGGGGCCAAGAGACCCAGTACTTC	CSARVASGGGGQETQYF
TRBV20-1	TRBD1	NA	TRBJ2-7	TGCAGTGCTAGTGGGGACAGGGTCTCTTCTGGGCAGTACTTC	CSASGDRVSSGQYF
TRBV20-1	TRBD2	NA	TRBJ2-3	TGCAGTGCTTCCTGGGGACTAACAGATACGCAGTATTTT	CSASWGLTDTQYF
TRBV20-1	NA	many	TRBJ1-1	TGCAGTGCCCTGGCGGGTTACACTGAAGCTTTCTTT	CSALAGYTEAFF
TRBV6-1	TRBD1	many	TRBJ1-1	TGTGCCAGCAGCCCCGGACAGGGGGCGGTAGCTTTCTTT	CASSPGQGAVAFF
TRBV2	NA	many	TRBJ2-5	TGTGCCAGCAGTGAATCCGGCGTAGGCACCCAGTACTTC	CASSESGVGTQYF
TRBV6-1	NA	few	TRBJ2-5	TGTGCCACCGCGAGAGGTATAGGGCCTCTGGAAGAGACCCAGTACTTC	CATARGIGPLEETQYF
TRBV5-1	NA	many	TRBJ2-3	TGTGCCAGCAGCTTGAGCAGGTATGCAGATACGCAGTATTTT	CASSLSRYADTQYF
TRBV20-1	NA	many	TRBJ2-3	TGCAGTGCTAGAGATTTGGGGACTAGCACAGATACGCAGTATTTT	CSARDLGTSTDTQYF
TRBV7-2	NA	many	TRBJ2-7	TGTGCCAGCAGCCCGTCTTCGGGGTGGGAGCAGTACTTC	CASSPSSGWEQYF
TRBV11-2	TRBD2	many	TRBJ2-1	TGTGCCAGCAGGCCTACTAGCGGGAGAGCCAATGAGCAGTTCTTC	CASRPTSGRANEQFF
TRBV6-2/TRBV6-3	NA	many	TRBJ2-5	TGTGCCAGCAGTTACTTGGATGGGACCCAGTACTTC	CASSYLDGTQYF
TRBV5-1	NA	once	TRBJ1-3	TGCGCCAGCAGCTCTTCCACCAACTCTGGAAACACCATATATTTT	CASSSSTNSGNTIYF
TRBV7-9	NA	many	TRBJ2-7	TGTGCCAGCAGCTTTACATCGGACGGCTACGAGCAGTACTTC	CASSFTSDGYEQYF
TRBV30	TRBD1	few	TRBJ1-1	TGTGCCTGGAAGCCCACAGGGGACACTGAAGCTTTCTTT	CAWKPTGDTEAFF
TRBV12-3/TRBV12-4	TRBD1	many	TRBJ2-2	TGTGCCAGCAGTGGTGGGACAGTTTATGGCACCGGGGAGCTGTTTTTT	CASSGGTVYGTGELFF